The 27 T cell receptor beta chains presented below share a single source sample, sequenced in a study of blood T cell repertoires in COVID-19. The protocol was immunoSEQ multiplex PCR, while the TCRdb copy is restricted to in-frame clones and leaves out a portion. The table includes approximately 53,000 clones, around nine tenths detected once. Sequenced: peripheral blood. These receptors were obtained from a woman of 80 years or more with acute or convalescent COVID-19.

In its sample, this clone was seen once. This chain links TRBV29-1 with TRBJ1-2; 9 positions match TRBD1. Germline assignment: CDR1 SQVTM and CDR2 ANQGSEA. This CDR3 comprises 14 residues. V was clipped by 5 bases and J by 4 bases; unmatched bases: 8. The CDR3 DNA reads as TGCAGCGTTCGTACAGGGGGCGTCGGCTATGGCTACACCTTC. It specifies CSVRTGGVGYGYTF.

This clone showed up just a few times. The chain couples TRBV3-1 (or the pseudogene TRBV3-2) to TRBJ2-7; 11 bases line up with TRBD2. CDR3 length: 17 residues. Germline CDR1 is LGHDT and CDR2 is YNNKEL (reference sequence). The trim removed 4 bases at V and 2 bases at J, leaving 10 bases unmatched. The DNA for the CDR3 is TGTGCCAGCAGCCCCCGGCCGACTAGCGGGATGACCTACGAGCAGTACTTC. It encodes CASSPRPTSGMTYEQYF.

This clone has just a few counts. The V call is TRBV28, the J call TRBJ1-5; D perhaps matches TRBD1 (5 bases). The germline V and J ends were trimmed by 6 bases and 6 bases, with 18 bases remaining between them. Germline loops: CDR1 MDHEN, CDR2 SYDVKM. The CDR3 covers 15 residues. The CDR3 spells CASRLWTIQGQPQHF. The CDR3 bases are TGTGCCAGCAGACTTTGGACTATCCAGGGTCAGCCCCAGCATTTT.

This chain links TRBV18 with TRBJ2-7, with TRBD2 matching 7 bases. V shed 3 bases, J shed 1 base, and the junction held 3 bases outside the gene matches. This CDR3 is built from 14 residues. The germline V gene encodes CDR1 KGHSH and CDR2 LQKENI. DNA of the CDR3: TGTGCCAGCTCACCGACTAGCCGATCCTACGAGCAGTACTTC. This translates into CASSPTSRSYEQYF.

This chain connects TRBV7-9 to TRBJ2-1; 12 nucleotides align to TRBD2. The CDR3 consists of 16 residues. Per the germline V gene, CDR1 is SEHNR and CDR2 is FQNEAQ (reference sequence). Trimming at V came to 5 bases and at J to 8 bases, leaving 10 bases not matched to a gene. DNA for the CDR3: TGTGCCAGCAGCAAACGCACTAGCGGGAGGTTTTATGAGCAGTTCTTC. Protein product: CASSKRTSGRFYEQFF.

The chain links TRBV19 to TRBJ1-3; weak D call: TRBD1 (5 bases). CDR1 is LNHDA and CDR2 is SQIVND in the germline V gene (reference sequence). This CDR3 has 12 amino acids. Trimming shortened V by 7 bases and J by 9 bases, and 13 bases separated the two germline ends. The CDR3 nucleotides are TGTGCCAGTACCCAGGGCCCCTCCACCATATATTTT. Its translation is CASTQGPSTIYF.

The CDR3 DNA is TGTGCCTGGAGCGCAAAGACAGGTGTGGCAGCTTTCTTT. Its protein is CAWSAKTGVAAFF. This sequence joins TRBV30 and TRBJ1-1; D might be TRBD1 (6 bases). The CDR3 has 13 amino acids. The germline gives CDR1 GTSNPN, CDR2 SVGIG (reference sequence). The germline V and J ends were trimmed by 3 bases and 10 bases, with 18 bases remaining between them.

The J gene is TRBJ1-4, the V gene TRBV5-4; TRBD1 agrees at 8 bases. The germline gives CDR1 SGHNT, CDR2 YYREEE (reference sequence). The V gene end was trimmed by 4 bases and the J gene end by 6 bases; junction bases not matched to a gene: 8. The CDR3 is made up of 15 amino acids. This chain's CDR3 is CASSISGGADEKLFF. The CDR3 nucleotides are TGTGCCAGCAGCATTTCAGGGGGCGCCGATGAAAAACTGTTTTTT.

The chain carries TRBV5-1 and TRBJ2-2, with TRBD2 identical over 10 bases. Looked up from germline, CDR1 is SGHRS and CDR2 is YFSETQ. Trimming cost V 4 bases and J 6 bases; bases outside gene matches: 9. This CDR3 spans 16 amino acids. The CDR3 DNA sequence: TGCGCCAGCAGCATGTCAGCGGGAGGGGCCGCCGGGGAGCTGTTTTTT. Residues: CASSMSAGGAAGELFF.

The CDR3 sequence is CASSLRAGAGGPNTGELFF. The CDR3 DNA reads as TGTGCCAGCAGCTTAAGGGCAGGAGCGGGAGGGCCGAACACCGGGGAGCTGTTTTTT. V is TRBV7-2 and J is TRBJ2-2, with TRBD2 identical over 10 bases. The ends lost 2 bases at V and 0 bases at J; junction bases unmatched: 9. This CDR3 is built from 19 residues. Looked up from germline, CDR1 is SGHTA and CDR2 is FQGNSA.

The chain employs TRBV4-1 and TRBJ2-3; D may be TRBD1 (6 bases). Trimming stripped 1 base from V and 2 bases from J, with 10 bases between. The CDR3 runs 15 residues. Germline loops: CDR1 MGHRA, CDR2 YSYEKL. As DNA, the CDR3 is TGCGCCAGCAGCCAAGGTCGGACAGTCACAGATACGCAGTATTTT. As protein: CASSQGRTVTDTQYF.

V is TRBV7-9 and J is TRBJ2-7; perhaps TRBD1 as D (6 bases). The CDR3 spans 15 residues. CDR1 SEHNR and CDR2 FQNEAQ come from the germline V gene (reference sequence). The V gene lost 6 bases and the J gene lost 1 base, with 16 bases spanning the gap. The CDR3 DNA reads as TGTGCCAGCAGTCCAGGGGCAGGTCGGTCCTACGAGCAGTACTTC. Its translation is CASSPGAGRSYEQYF.

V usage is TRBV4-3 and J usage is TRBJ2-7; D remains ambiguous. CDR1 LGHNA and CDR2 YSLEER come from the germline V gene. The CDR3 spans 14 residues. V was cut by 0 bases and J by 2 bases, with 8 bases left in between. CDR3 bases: TGCGCCAGCAGCCAAGAGTGGGCAACCTACGAGCAGTACTTC. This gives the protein CASSQEWATYEQYF.

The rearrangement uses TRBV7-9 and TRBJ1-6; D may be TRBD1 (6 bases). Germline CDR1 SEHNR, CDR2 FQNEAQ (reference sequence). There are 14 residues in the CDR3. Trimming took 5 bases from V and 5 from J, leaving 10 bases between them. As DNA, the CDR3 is TGTGCCAGCAGCGTATGGACAGATAATTCACCCCTCCACTTT. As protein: CASSVWTDNSPLHF.

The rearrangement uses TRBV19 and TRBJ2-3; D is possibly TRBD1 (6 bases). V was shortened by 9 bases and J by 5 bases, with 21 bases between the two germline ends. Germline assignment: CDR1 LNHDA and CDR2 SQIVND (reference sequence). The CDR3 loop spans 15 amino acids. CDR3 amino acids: CASGGLARGEDTQYF. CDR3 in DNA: TGTGCCAGCGGTGGTCTGGCCAGGGGAGAAGATACGCAGTATTTT.

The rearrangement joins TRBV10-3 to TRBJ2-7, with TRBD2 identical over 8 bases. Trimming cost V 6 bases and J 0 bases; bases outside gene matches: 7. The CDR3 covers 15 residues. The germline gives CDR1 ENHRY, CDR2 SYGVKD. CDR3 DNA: TGTGCCATCAGGCGGGAGGCCACCAGCTCCTACGAGCAGTACTTC. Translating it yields CAIRREATSSYEQYF.

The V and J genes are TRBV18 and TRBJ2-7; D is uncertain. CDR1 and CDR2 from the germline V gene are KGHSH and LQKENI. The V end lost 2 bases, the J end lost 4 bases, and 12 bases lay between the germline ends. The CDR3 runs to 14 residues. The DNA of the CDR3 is TGTGCCAGCTCACCAGGGCCTAACCGTTACGAGCAGTACTTC. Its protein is CASSPGPNRYEQYF.

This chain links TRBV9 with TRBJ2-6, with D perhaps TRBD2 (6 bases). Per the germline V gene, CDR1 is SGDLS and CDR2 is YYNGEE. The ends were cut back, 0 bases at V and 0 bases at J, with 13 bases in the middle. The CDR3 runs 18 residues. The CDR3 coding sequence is TGTGCCAGCAGCGTAGGTTCACGGGGAGGCTCTGGGGCCAACGTCCTGACTTTC. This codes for CASSVGSRGGSGANVLTF.

The CDR3 DNA is TGTGCCACCAGCAGAGGACAGGGTAGGGATACGCAGTATTTT. Encoded protein: CATSRGQGRDTQYF. The rearrangement joins TRBV15 to TRBJ2-3; TRBD1 matches 7 bases. The length of the CDR3 is 14 residues. V was clipped by 1 base and J by 6 bases; unmatched bases: 4. The germline CDR1 and CDR2 sequences are LNHNV and YYDKDF (reference sequence). Full variable domain (missing parts from reference TRBV15 and TRBJ2-3): DAMVIQNPRYQVTQFGKPVTLSCSQTLNHNVMYWYQQKSSQAPKLLFHYYDKDFNNEADTPDNFQSRRPNTSFCFLDIRSPGLGDTAMYLCATSRGQGRDTQYFGPGTRLTVL.

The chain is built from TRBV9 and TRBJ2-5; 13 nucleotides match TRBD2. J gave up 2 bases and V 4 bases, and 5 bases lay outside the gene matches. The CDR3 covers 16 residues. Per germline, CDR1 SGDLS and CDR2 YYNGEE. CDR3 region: CASSPGTSGIQETQYF. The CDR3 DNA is TGTGCCAGCAGCCCCGGGACTAGCGGGATACAAGAGACCCAGTACTTC.

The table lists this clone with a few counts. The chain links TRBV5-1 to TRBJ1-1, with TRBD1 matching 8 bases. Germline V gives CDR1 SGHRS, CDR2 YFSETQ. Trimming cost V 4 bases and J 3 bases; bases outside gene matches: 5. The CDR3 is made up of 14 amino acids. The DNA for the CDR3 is TGCGCCAGCAGCCAGGGACAGGCGTACACTGAAGCTTTCTTT. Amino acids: CASSQGQAYTEAFF.

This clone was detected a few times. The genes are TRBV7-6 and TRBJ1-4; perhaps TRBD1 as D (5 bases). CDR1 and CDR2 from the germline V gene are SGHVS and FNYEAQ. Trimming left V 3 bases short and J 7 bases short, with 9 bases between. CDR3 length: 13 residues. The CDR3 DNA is TGTGCCAGCAGCTTGACCAGGGCTGAAAAACTGTTTTTT. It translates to CASSLTRAEKLFF.

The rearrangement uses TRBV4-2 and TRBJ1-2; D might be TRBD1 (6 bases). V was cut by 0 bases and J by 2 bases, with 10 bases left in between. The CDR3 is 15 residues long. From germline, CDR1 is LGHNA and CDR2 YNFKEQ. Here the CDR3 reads CASSQENTGNYGYTF. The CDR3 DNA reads TGTGCCAGCAGCCAAGAGAACACAGGGAACTATGGCTACACCTTC.

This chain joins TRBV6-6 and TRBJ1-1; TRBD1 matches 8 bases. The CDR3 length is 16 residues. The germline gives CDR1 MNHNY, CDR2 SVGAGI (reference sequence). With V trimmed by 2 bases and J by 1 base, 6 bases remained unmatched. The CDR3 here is CASSYDLGQGNTEAFF. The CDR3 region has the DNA TGTGCCAGCAGTTACGATCTAGGACAGGGGAACACTGAAGCTTTCTTT.

The CDR3 loop is CASSKEVSSRGQELHEQYF. CDR3 bases: TGTGCCAGCAGCAAAGAAGTTTCTTCACGGGGACAGGAGCTCCACGAGCAGTACTTC. V usage is TRBV21-1 and J usage is TRBJ2-7; the D call in the table, TRBD1, was not verified against the DNA. TRBV21-1 corresponds to a pseudogene. The CDR3 is made up of 19 amino acids.

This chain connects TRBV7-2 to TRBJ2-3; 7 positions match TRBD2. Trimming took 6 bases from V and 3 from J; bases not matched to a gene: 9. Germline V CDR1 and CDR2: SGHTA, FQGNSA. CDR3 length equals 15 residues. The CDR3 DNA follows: TGTGCCAGCAGACCGCAAGCGGGGAAAACAGATACGCAGTATTTT. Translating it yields CASRPQAGKTDTQYF.

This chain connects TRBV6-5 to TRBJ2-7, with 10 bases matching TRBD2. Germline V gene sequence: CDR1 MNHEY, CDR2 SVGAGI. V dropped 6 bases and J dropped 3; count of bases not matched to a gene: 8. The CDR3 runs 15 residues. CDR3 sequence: CASSKGTSANYEQYF. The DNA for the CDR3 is TGTGCCAGCAGCAAAGGGACTAGCGCGAACTACGAGCAGTACTTC.